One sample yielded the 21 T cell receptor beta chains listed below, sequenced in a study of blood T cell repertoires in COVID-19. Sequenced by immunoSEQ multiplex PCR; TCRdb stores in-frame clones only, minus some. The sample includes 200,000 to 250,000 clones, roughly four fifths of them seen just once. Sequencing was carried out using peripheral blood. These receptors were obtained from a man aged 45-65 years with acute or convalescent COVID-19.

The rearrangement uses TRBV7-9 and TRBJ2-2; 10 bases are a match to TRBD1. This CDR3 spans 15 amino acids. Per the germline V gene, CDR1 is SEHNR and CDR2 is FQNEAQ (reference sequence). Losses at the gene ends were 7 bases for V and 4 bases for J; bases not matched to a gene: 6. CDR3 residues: CASTGTGAVTGELFF. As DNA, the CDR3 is TGTGCCAGCACAGGGACAGGGGCGGTCACCGGGGAGCTGTTTTTT.

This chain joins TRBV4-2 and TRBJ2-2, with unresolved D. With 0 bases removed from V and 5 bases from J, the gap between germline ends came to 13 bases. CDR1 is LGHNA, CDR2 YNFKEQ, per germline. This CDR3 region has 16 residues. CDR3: CASSQDRVLRTGELFF. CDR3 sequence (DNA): TGTGCCAGCAGCCAAGACCGGGTCCTGAGGACCGGGGAGCTGTTTTTT.

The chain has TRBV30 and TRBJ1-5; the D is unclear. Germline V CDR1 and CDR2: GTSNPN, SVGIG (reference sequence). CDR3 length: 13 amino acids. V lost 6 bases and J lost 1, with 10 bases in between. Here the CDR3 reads CACSPRSNQPQHF. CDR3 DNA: TGTGCCTGCTCCCCGAGAAGCAATCAGCCCCAGCATTTT.

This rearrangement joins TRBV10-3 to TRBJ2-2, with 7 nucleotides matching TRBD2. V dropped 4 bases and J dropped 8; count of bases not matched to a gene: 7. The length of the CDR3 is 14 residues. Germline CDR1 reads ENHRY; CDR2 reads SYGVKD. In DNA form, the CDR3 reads TGTGCCATCAGTGGAACTAGCGATATTGGGGAGCTGTTTTTT. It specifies CAISGTSDIGELFF.

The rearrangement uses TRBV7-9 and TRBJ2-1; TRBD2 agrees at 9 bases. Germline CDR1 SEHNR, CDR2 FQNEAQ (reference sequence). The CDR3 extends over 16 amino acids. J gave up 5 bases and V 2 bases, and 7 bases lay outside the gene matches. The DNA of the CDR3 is TGTGCCAGCAGCTTATTTGGCGGGGGGGTTAACAATGAGCAGTTCTTC. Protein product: CASSLFGGGVNNEQFF.

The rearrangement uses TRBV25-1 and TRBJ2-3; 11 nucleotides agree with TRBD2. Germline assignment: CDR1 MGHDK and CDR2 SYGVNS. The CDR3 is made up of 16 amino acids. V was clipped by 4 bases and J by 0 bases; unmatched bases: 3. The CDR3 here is CASSGTSGGSTDTQYF. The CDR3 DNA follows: TGTGCCAGCAGTGGAACTAGCGGGGGAAGCACAGATACGCAGTATTTT.

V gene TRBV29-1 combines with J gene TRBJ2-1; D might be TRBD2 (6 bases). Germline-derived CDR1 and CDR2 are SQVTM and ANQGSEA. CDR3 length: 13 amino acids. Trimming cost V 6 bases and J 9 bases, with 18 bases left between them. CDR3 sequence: CSVRGLGAGEQFF. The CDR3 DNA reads TGCAGCGTGCGGGGCCTCGGGGCGGGTGAGCAGTTCTTC.

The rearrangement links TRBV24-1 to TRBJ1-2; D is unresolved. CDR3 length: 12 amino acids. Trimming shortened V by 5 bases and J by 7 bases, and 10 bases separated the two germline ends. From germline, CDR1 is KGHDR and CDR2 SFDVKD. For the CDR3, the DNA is TGTGCCACCAGTGGAGGCAGAAGTGGCTACACCTTC. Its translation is CATSGGRSGYTF.

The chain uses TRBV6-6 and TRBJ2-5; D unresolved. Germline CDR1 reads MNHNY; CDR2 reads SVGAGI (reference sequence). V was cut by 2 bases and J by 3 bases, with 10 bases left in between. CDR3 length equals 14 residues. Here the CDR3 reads CASSYGLQKETQYF. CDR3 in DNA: TGTGCCAGCAGTTACGGCTTACAGAAAGAGACCCAGTACTTC.

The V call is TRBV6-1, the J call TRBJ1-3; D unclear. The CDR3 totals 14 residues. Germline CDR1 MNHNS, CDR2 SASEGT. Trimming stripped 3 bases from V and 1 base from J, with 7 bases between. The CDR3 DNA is TGTGCCAGCAGTGAGTACATATCTGGAAACACCATATATTTT. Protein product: CASSEYISGNTIYF.

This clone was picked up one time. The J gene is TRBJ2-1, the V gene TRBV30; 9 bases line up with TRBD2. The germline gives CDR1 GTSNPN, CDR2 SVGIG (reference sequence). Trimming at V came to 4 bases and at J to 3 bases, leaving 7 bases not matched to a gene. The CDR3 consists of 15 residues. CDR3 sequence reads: CAWNEGLANYNEQFF. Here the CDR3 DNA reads TGTGCCTGGAACGAAGGACTAGCGAACTACAATGAGCAGTTCTTC.

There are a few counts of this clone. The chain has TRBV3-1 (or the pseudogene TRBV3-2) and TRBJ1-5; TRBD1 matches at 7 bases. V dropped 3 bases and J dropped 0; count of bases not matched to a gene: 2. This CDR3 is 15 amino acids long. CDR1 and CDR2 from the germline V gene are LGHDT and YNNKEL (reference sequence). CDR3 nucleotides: TGTGCCAGCAGCCAGGGGACAGATAGCAATCAGCCCCAGCATTTT. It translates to CASSQGTDSNQPQHF.

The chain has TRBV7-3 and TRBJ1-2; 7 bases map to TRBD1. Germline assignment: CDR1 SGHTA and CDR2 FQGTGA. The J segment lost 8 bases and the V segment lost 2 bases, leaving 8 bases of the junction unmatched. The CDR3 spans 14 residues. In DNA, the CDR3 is TGTGCCAGCAGCTTAGAAAGGACAGGTCCCGGCTACACCTTC. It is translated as CASSLERTGPGYTF.

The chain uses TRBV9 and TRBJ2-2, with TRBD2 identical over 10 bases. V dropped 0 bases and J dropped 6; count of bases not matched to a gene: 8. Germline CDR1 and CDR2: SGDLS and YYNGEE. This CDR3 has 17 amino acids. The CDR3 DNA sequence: TGTGCCAGCAGCGTAGTCCCGGGACTAGCGTGGGCCGGGGAGCTGTTTTTT. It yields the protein CASSVVPGLAWAGELFF.

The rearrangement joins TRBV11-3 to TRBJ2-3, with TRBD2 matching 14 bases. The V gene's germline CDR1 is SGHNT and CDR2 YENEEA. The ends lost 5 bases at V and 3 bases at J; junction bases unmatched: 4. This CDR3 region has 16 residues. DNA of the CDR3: TGTGCCAGCAGCCCCCGACTAGCGGGGGGGACAGATACGCAGTATTTT. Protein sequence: CASSPRLAGGTDTQYF.

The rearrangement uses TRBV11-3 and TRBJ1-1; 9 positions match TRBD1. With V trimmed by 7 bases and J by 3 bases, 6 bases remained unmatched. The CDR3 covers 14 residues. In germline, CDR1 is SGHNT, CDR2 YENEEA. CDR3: CASTPGTGHTEAFF. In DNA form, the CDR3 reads TGTGCCAGCACCCCCGGGACAGGGCACACTGAAGCTTTCTTT.

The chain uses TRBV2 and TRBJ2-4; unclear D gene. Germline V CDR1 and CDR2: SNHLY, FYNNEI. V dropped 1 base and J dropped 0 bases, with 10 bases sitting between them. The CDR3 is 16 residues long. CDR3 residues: CASSEDRTLAKNIQYF. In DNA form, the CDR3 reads TGTGCCAGCAGTGAAGACAGAACCCTAGCCAAAAACATTCAGTACTTC.

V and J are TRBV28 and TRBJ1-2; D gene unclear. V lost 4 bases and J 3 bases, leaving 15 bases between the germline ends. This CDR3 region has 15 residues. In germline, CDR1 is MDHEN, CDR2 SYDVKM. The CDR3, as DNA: TGTGCCAGCAGTTCCAGCACGGGTGCTGACTATGGCTACACCTTC. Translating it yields CASSSSTGADYGYTF.

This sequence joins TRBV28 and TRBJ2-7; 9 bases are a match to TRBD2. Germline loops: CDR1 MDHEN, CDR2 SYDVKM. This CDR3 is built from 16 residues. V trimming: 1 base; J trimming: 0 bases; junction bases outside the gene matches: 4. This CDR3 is CASSLFLAGSSYEQYF. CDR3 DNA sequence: TGTGCCAGCAGTTTATTCCTAGCGGGGAGCTCCTACGAGCAGTACTTC.

The CDR3 nucleotides read TGCGCCAGCAGCTTGGCCGCGACAGGGGTCGGCACTGTCTATGGCTACACCTTC. Translating gives CASSLAATGVGTVYGYTF. This chain links TRBV5-1 with TRBJ1-2; 8 bases are a match to TRBD1. This CDR3 has 18 amino acids. Germline V gene data show CDR1 as SGHRS and CDR2 as YFSETQ. The junction had 14 bases not matched to a gene; V was cut back by 0 bases and J by 4 bases.

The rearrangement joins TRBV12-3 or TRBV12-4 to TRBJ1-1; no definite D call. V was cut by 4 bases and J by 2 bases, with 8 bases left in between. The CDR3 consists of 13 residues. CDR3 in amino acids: CASSYTANTEAFF. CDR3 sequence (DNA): TGTGCCAGCAGTTACACAGCAAACACTGAAGCTTTCTTT.